The 27 T cell receptor beta chains presented below share a single source sample, sequenced in a study of beta chain features in type 1 diabetes. The study reverse transcribed the entire isolated RNA, so it sequenced expressed TCRB transcripts. Sequencing was performed with immunoSEQ multiplex PCR; in TCRdb, only in-frame clones are kept and a portion is missing. This sample has fewer than 400,000 clones, with 8% found just once. The sequenced sample was central memory CD4+ T cells from blood. The receptors were sampled from a woman aged 18-29 years in good health.

At least ten counts were recorded for this clone. CDR3 nucleotide sequence: TGCGCCAGCAGCCAAGAACCCCCTGGGTTCTCTGGGGCCAACGTCCTGACTTTC. This codes for CASSQEPPGFSGANVLTF. V and J are TRBV4-3 and TRBJ2-6; D gene unclear. This CDR3 contains 18 residues. The V and J ends lost 0 bases and 0 bases respectively, with 12 bases between them. CDR1 and CDR2 (germline): LGHNA, YSLEER.

This clone has more than one count but fewer than ten. This chain links TRBV11-2 with TRBJ2-5; 8 nucleotides agree with TRBD1. The J call may be wrong; the DNA end is better matched by TRBJ2-7. This CDR3 has 15 amino acids. CDR1 is SGHAT, CDR2 FQNNGV, per germline. The CDR3 loop reads CASSLRGPPAYEQYF. The CDR3 region has the DNA TGTGCCAGCAGCCTCAGGGGGCCGCCCGCATACGAGCAGTACTTC.

This clone appeared many times. This chain links TRBV7-2 with TRBJ2-2, with D unresolved. Germline CDR1 reads SGHTA; CDR2 reads FQGNSA. CDR3 length equals 15 residues. V was cut by 1 base and J by 9 bases, with 15 bases left in between. DNA for the CDR3: TGTGCCAGCAGCTTAGGAGCCCTTTTTCGACGGGAGCTGTTTTTT. This translates into CASSLGALFRRELFF.

This clone showed up just a few times. This chain joins TRBV28 and TRBJ1-1; the D gene is possibly TRBD1 (6 bases). The V and J ends lost 6 bases and 5 bases respectively, with 16 bases between them. This CDR3 is built from 14 residues. Germline CDR1 reads MDHEN; CDR2 reads SYDVKM. The CDR3 is CASRGHHRGTEAFF. The CDR3 nucleotides are TGTGCCAGCAGGGGACACCACCGGGGGACTGAAGCTTTCTTT.

The chain couples TRBV4-2 to TRBJ2-7; no clear D. CDR1 LGHNA and CDR2 YNFKEQ come from the germline V gene. The CDR3 is made up of 14 amino acids. V was clipped by 3 bases and J by 1 base, with 10 bases between them. The CDR3 sequence is CASSHPGRSYEQYF. CDR3 coding DNA: TGTGCCAGCAGCCACCCGGGCAGGTCCTACGAGCAGTACTTC.

The V call is TRBV2, the J call TRBJ2-1, with TRBD2 matching 14 bases. Germline V CDR1 and CDR2: SNHLY, FYNNEI. With V trimmed by 6 bases and J by 6 bases, 4 bases remained unmatched. CDR3 length equals 15 residues. CDR3 in DNA: TGTGCCAGCAGGCCCGGGACTAGCGGGAGCAATGAGCAGTTCTTC. Translation gives CASRPGTSGSNEQFF.

This clone turned up a few times. The V gene is TRBV7-6, the J gene TRBJ1-1, with 9 bases lining up with TRBD1. V trimming: 5 bases; J trimming: 13 bases; junction bases outside the gene matches: 14. This CDR3 is built from 14 residues. CDR1 is SGHVS and CDR2 is FNYEAQ in the germline V gene. CDR3 DNA: TGTGCCAGCAGCACCATATCGGACAGGGGATTTTATTTCTTT. Protein: CASSTISDRGFYFF.

This chain connects TRBV29-1 to TRBJ2-1; 8 positions match TRBD1. V was clipped by 6 bases and J by 6 bases; unmatched bases: 7. This CDR3 contains 13 residues. The germline CDR1 and CDR2 sequences are SQVTM and ANQGSEA. The CDR3 DNA follows: TGCAGCGTCCGCAGGGGGCTCGGCAATGAGCAGTTCTTC. This codes for CSVRRGLGNEQFF.

The table lists this clone with a few counts. This sequence joins TRBV23-1 and TRBJ2-1; unclear D gene. Being an ORF, TRBV23-1 has a function that is uncertain. The CDR3 covers 13 residues. V shed 4 bases and J shed 8 bases, with 12 bases lying between them. The CDR3 reads CASSPKPSDEQFF. Here the CDR3 DNA reads TGCGCCAGCAGTCCAAAACCCTCGGATGAGCAGTTCTTC.

This clone has more than one count but fewer than ten. The chain employs TRBV7-2 and TRBJ1-4; weak D call: TRBD1 (6 bases). Trimming removed 4 bases from V and 5 bases from J, with 20 bases in between. The CDR3 runs to 17 residues. Germline V CDR1 and CDR2: SGHTA, FQGNSA. CDR3 DNA sequence: TGTGCCAGCAGCTCCCGCGTGTGGGCAGGGGAAAATGAAAAACTGTTTTTT. It encodes CASSSRVWAGENEKLFF.

As DNA, the CDR3 is TGTGCCAGCAGCCCGGGCGGGCCTTTGTCGTACGAGCAGTACTTC. Residues: CASSPGGPLSYEQYF. V gene TRBV7-9 combines with J gene TRBJ2-7; D may be TRBD2 (5 bases). This CDR3 is built from 15 residues. Per germline, CDR1 SEHNR and CDR2 FQNEAQ (reference sequence). V lost 5 bases, J lost 4 bases, and 18 bases lay in between.

This clone occurred a few times. This rearrangement joins TRBV2 to TRBJ1-4; D gene unclear. The CDR3 length is 11 residues. Trimming pared 2 bases from V and 6 bases from J, leaving 1 base between. Germline V gene data show CDR1 as SNHLY and CDR2 as FYNNEI. The CDR3 spells CASSEYEKLFF. CDR3 in DNA: TGTGCCAGCAGTGAATATGAAAAACTGTTTTTT.

The chain employs TRBV18 and TRBJ1-4, with no clear D. The germline V gene encodes CDR1 KGHSH and CDR2 LQKENI. The CDR3 is 13 residues long. Deletions cut 0 bases from V and 7 bases from J, with 6 bases between. Written as DNA, the CDR3 is TGTGCCAGCTCACCACCGGGAACTGAAAAACTGTTTTTT. It yields the protein CASSPPGTEKLFF.

Many counts were recorded for this clone. V and J are TRBV7-9 and TRBJ1-1, with a tentative D call TRBD1 (6 bases). The CDR3 runs to 11 residues. Germline CDR1 reads SEHNR; CDR2 reads FQNEAQ (reference sequence). Trimming cost V 6 bases and J 8 bases, with 10 bases left between them. The CDR3 protein is CASRMTGEAFF. The CDR3 coding sequence is TGTGCCAGCAGGATGACAGGAGAAGCTTTCTTT.

The J gene is TRBJ1-2, the V gene TRBV29-1; 12 bases map to TRBD1. This CDR3 contains 16 residues. CDR1 and CDR2 (germline): SQVTM, ANQGSEA. The V segment lost 4 bases and the J segment 6 bases; nucleotides outside the gene matches: 12. The CDR3 here is CSVASPGTGGRDGYTF. Written as DNA, the CDR3 is TGCAGCGTTGCCAGTCCCGGGACAGGGGGCAGAGATGGCTACACCTTC.

The V call is TRBV18, the J call TRBJ2-7; 10 positions agree with TRBD1. V gave up 2 bases and J gave up 5 bases; unmatched junction bases: 6. CDR1 and CDR2 (germline): KGHSH, LQKENI. The CDR3 runs to 15 residues. The CDR3 nucleotides read TGTGCCAGCTCACCAGGGACAGGGGATTGGAACGAGCAGTACTTC. Amino acids: CASSPGTGDWNEQYF.

This clone came up a few times. The chain is built from TRBV7-9 and TRBJ2-1; D not certain. The germline V gene encodes CDR1 SEHNR and CDR2 FQNEAQ (reference sequence). Trimming took off 4 bases at V and 10 bases at J, with 5 bases between the two ends. The CDR3 sequence is 10 residues long. The CDR3 region is CASSYQEQFF. In nucleotides, the CDR3 is TGTGCCAGCAGCTATCAAGAGCAGTTCTTC.

The chain carries TRBV6-6 and TRBJ2-7; D might be TRBD1 or TRBD2, each matching 5 bases. V lost 10 bases and J lost 3, with 19 bases in between. CDR3 length equals 14 residues. The germline V gene encodes CDR1 MNHNY and CDR2 SVGAGI (reference sequence). CDR3 region: CAIADGWGSYEQYF. The CDR3 DNA reads as TGTGCCATCGCAGACGGCTGGGGGAGCTACGAGCAGTACTTC.

There are a few counts of this clone. The V call is TRBV7-3, the J call TRBJ2-2, with a possible D match to TRBD2 (5 bases). The germline V and J ends were trimmed by 4 bases and 6 bases, with 15 bases remaining between them. There are 15 residues in the CDR3. Germline V gene data show CDR1 as SGHTA and CDR2 as FQGTGA. The CDR3 loop reads CASSSGRGSAGELFF. The CDR3 bases are TGTGCCAGCAGCTCCGGCCGGGGTTCAGCCGGGGAGCTGTTTTTT.

V usage is TRBV15 and J usage is TRBJ2-2; TRBD2 aligns across 8 bases. The CDR3 contains 13 residues. With 5 bases clipped from V and 7 bases from J, the junction kept 3 bases outside the gene matches. The germline V gene has CDR1 LNHNV and CDR2 YYDKDF (reference sequence). The CDR3 protein is CATSGSGIGELFF. The CDR3 DNA reads TGTGCCACCAGCGGTAGCGGGATCGGGGAGCTGTTTTTT.

This rearrangement joins TRBV7-9 to TRBJ2-5, with D possibly being TRBD1 (6 bases). This CDR3 has 15 residues. V lost 5 bases and J 4 bases, leaving 17 bases between the germline ends. Germline V gene sequence: CDR1 SEHNR, CDR2 FQNEAQ (reference sequence). DNA for the CDR3: TGTGCCAGCAGCCAAACATCAGGGGTAGGAGAGACCCAGTACTTC. Translated: CASSQTSGVGETQYF.

This clone was picked up many times. The same CDR3 is also encoded by other DNA sequences in this sample. The chain recombines TRBV9 with TRBJ1-3, with 7 bases aligning to TRBD1. CDR3 length: 15 amino acids. Germline CDR1 SGDLS, CDR2 YYNGEE. The V and J ends lost 0 bases and 2 bases, in that order; junction bases with no gene match: 2. The CDR3 loop is CASSVGGTAGNTIYF. CDR3 coding DNA: TGTGCCAGCAGCGTAGGAGGGACAGCTGGAAACACCATATATTTT.

V is TRBV5-1 and J is TRBJ2-7, with a tentative D call TRBD1 (6 bases). Trimming removed 3 bases at V and 3 bases at J, with 13 bases between. This CDR3 has 14 amino acids. Per the germline V gene, CDR1 is SGHRS and CDR2 is YFSETQ. This CDR3 reads CASSSPGQLYEQYF. The CDR3 DNA reads TGCGCCAGCAGCTCCCCGGGACAACTCTACGAGCAGTACTTC.

The CDR3 is CASSPGQGMIYEQYF. The DNA for the CDR3 is TGCGCCAGTTCGCCGGGACAGGGGATGATCTACGAGCAGTACTTC. This chain joins TRBV5-1 and TRBJ2-7; 10 bases align to TRBD1. This CDR3 has 15 residues. CDR1 and CDR2 (germline): SGHRS, YFSETQ. J lost 3 bases, V lost 8 bases, and 11 bases had no gene match.

This clone showed up just a few times. The genes are TRBV25-1 and TRBJ2-3, with D unclear. Deletions cut 3 bases from V and 6 bases from J, with 4 bases between. The CDR3 sequence is 11 residues long. From germline, CDR1 is MGHDK and CDR2 SYGVNS. CDR3 sequence reads: CASSDYDTQYF. CDR3 DNA sequence: TGTGCCAGCAGTGATTACGATACGCAGTATTTT.

V and J are TRBV2 and TRBJ2-3; D remains ambiguous. V shed 1 base and J shed 2 bases, with 10 bases lying between them. Germline V gene data show CDR1 as SNHLY and CDR2 as FYNNEI. CDR3 length equals 15 residues. The CDR3 loop reads CASSEGLPATDTQYF. The CDR3 DNA is TGTGCCAGCAGTGAAGGGTTACCCGCCACAGATACGCAGTATTTT.

This clone was seen a few times. The genes are TRBV29-1 and TRBJ1-2, with a weak D call TRBD1 (6 bases). There are 11 residues in the CDR3. V was shortened by 6 bases and J by 8 bases, with 13 bases between the two germline ends. The germline CDR1 and CDR2 sequences are SQVTM and ANQGSEA. In DNA, the CDR3 is TGCAGCGTCCACGGACAGCTAGGCTACACCTTC. It codes for CSVHGQLGYTF.